This entry is about one T cell receptor beta chain. Its specificity is unknown. Each of the CD4+ naive, central memory, regulatory and stem cell-like memory populations was sorted via CD45RO/CCR7/CD25/CD127/CD95/CD27. The sample originates from a study of beta chain features in type 1 diabetes. Study information: The study found patients and healthy donors alike in age, gender and cell yields.

Germline V gene data show CDR1 as SGHNT and CDR2 as YYREEE (reference sequence). V gave up 4 bases and J gave up 1 base, with 11 bases separating them. This CDR3 is built from 14 residues. As every portion of the isolated RNA was reverse transcribed, the sequencing read expressed TCRB transcripts. The protocol was immunoSEQ multiplex PCR, while the TCRdb copy is restricted to in-frame clones and leaves out a portion. The table records 70,000 to 95,000 clones, around a third of them present only once. Study-level findings and limits: Moderate but significant shortening of TCRB CDR3s was recorded in all four CD4+ subsets from Type 1 diabetes patients.

The sequence was collected from a woman aged 18 to 35 in good health. The sequenced sample consisted of stem cell memory CD4+ T cells from blood. This chain joins TRBV5-4 and TRBJ1-2, with D uncertain. The CDR3 is CASSPAGFNYGYTF. CDR3 coding DNA: TGTGCCAGCAGCCCGGCGGGGTTTAACTATGGCTACACCTTC.